This T cell receptor (beta chain) appears in the sequencing data of a study of cytomegalovirus exposure and HLA in healthy donors. Findings and caveats of the study: The study designated some 180 TCR beta chains cytomegalovirus-associated.

Worth noting for this clone: The antigen remains unidentified.

Nominally healthy donors were sampled, though unrecorded immune exposures were likely. Looked up from germline, CDR1 is MNHEY and CDR2 is SMNVEV (reference sequence). The CDR3 spans 16 residues. V lost 6 bases and J lost 2; bases outside the gene matches: 10. PCR involved 60 Vbeta and 13 Jbeta primers. Assay used: immunoSEQ multiplex PCR; TCRdb lists only in-frame clones, some missing. Of approximately 180,000 clones in the sample, about four fifths were seen once. The chain couples TRBV27 to TRBJ1-2; 9 bases align to TRBD1. The receptor comes from a woman aged 18-29 years in good health and CMV-seronegative. The sequenced sample was PBMCs. The CDR3 sequence is CASSLGQGWRNYGYTF. CDR3 nucleotides: TGTGCCAGCAGCCTCGGACAGGGGTGGAGGAACTATGGCTACACCTTC.